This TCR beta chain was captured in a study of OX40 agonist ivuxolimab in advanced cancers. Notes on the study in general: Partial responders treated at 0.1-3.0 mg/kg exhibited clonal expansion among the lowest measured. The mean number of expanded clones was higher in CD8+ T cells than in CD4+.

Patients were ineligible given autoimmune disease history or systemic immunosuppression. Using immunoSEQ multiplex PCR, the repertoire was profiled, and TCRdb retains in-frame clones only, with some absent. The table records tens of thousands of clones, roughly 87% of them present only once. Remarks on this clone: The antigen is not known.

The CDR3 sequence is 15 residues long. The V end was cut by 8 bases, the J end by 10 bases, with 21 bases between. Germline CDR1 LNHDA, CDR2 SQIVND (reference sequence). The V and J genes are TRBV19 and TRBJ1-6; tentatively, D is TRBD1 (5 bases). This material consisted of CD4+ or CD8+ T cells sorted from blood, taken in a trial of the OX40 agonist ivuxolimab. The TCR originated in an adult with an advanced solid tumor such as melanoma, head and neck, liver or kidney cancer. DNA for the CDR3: TGTGCCAGTCATCCAGTCGGGCAGGGCTTCTCACCCCTCCACTTT. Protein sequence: CASHPVGQGFSPLHF.